A selection of T cell receptor beta chains follows, all from one sample in a study of cytomegalovirus exposure and HLA in healthy donors. Clones were sequenced by immunoSEQ multiplex PCR, and TCRdb holds only the in-frame ones, with some missing. The data contain tens of thousands of clones, about four fifths of them singletons. Sample: PBMCs. The receptors were sampled from a woman between 25 and 40 years old in good health and CMV-seronegative. CDR3s include the opening cysteine and the closing phenylalanine or tryptophan. The D gene is left open where the match is weak. The size of a clone is reported for some rows only, either as once, few or many, or as a class for expanded clones.

j_gene | abundance | d_gene | v_gene | CDR3aa | CDR3nt
TRBJ2-7 | NA | NA | TRBV28 | CASSYPGEGVQYF | TGTGCCAGCAGTTACCCCGGGGAGGGGGTGCAGTACTTC
TRBJ1-1 | NA | NA | TRBV9 | CASSSAGYTEAFF | TGTGCCAGCAGCTCAGCGGGGTACACTGAAGCTTTCTTT
TRBJ1-2 | NA | NA | TRBV28 | CASSVGGSLDGYTF | TGTGCCAGCAGTGTCGGGGGAAGTCTTGATGGCTACACCTTC
TRBJ2-2 | NA | NA | TRBV9 | CASSVGGPGELFF | TGTGCCAGCAGCGTAGGGGGGCCCGGGGAGCTGTTTTTT
TRBJ1-3 | NA | NA | TRBV6-5 | CASTPSGQGNTIYF | TGTGCCAGCACACCCTCTGGGCAAGGAAACACCATATATTTT
TRBJ1-2 | NA | TRBD1 | TRBV28 | CASSLGGQGGRRGYTF | TGTGCCAGCAGTTTAGGCGGACAGGGAGGGCGGCGGGGCTACACCTTC
TRBJ1-2 | NA | NA | TRBV28 | CASSLWSANYGYTF | TGTGCCAGCAGTTTATGGTCTGCGAACTATGGCTACACCTTC
TRBJ2-5 | NA | NA | TRBV18 | CASSPGMLGGGETQYF | TGTGCCAGCTCACCGGGAATGTTGGGAGGTGGAGAGACCCAGTACTTC
TRBJ2-5 | NA | TRBD1 | TRBV28 | CASSSTGGMGETQYF | TGTGCCAGCAGCTCAACAGGGGGCATGGGGGAGACCCAGTACTTC
TRBJ1-1 | NA | NA | TRBV25-1 | CASTPSGPPEAFF | TGTGCCAGCACCCCCTCAGGGCCCCCTGAAGCTTTCTTT
TRBJ2-3 | NA | TRBD2 | TRBV5-4 | CASSTGTSRNTDTQYF | TGTGCCAGCAGTACAGGGACTAGCCGGAACACAGATACGCAGTATTTT
TRBJ1-1 | NA | NA | TRBV30 | CAWSVQGAGVFREAFF | TGTGCCTGGAGTGTACAAGGGGCAGGGGTCTTCCGAGAAGCTTTCTTT
TRBJ1-2 | NA | TRBD1 | TRBV9 | CATPGGHGYTF | TGTGCCACCCCAGGGGGCCATGGCTACACCTTC
TRBJ2-7 | NA | TRBD2 | TRBV5-4 | CASTLLGTSGRAAYEQYF | TGTGCCAGCACCCTGCTTGGGACTAGCGGGAGAGCGGCCTACGAGCAGTACTTC
TRBJ2-3 | NA | TRBD1 | TRBV10-3 | CAIKGRNRGLSDTQYF | TGTGCCATCAAGGGTCGAAACAGGGGGCTGTCAGATACGCAGTATTTT
TRBJ2-7 | NA | NA | TRBV28 | CATLNRDKGGEQYF | TGTGCCACCTTAAACCGGGACAAAGGAGGCGAGCAGTACTTC
TRBJ2-7 | few | NA | TRBV7-9 | CASMGGTSYEQYF | TGTGCCAGCATGGGGGGAACTTCCTACGAGCAGTACTTC
TRBJ2-1 | NA | TRBD2 | TRBV6-5 | CASSYEGGRANEQFF | TGTGCCAGCAGTTATGAGGGTGGGAGGGCAAATGAGCAGTTCTTC
TRBJ1-1 | NA | NA | TRBV7-3 | CASSLNAGNTEAFF | TGTGCCAGCAGCTTAAACGCGGGGAACACTGAAGCTTTCTTT
TRBJ1-2 | NA | TRBD1 | TRBV19 | CASSRLQGAGYGYTF | TGTGCCAGTAGTAGACTACAGGGGGCAGGCTATGGCTACACCTTC
TRBJ2-7 | once | NA | TRBV5-1 | CASTPGEWTYEQYF | TGCGCCAGCACCCCGGGGGAGTGGACCTACGAGCAGTACTTC
TRBJ2-7 | NA | TRBD2 | TRBV2 | CASSPLAGVSDEQYF | TGTGCCAGCAGTCCCCTAGCGGGAGTATCCGACGAGCAGTACTTC
TRBJ2-7 | medium-sized | NA | TRBV9 | CASSWRPSDLSYEQYF | TGTGCCAGCAGTTGGCGTCCTAGCGACCTCTCCTACGAGCAGTACTTC
TRBJ2-3 | NA | TRBD2 | TRBV18 | CASSPLTAGADTQYF | TGTGCCAGCTCACCACTGACAGCGGGAGCAGATACGCAGTATTTT
TRBJ2-6 | NA | NA | TRBV15 | CATSRDPGSGANVLTF | TGTGCCACCAGCAGAGATCCGGGCTCTGGGGCCAACGTCCTGACTTTC
TRBJ2-7 | once | NA | TRBV10-3 | CAISQGSSYEQYF | TGTGCCATCAGTCAGGGGAGCTCCTACGAGCAGTACTTC
TRBJ1-4 | once | TRBD1 | TRBV7-9 | CASSLGQGGTNEKLFF | TGTGCCAGCAGCCTGGGACAGGGTGGGACTAATGAAAAACTGTTTTTT
TRBJ2-5 | NA | TRBD2 | TRBV18 | CASSPTSDQETQYF | TGTGCCAGCTCACCAACTAGCGACCAAGAGACCCAGTACTTC
TRBJ2-3 | NA | NA | TRBV5-1 | CASSVGDTYSTDTQYF | TGCGCCAGCAGCGTGGGGGACACCTATAGCACAGATACGCAGTATTTT
TRBJ1-2 | NA | NA | TRBV4-3 | CASSQGAPGGEWRYGYTF | TGCGCCAGCAGCCAAGGGGCACCTGGCGGGGAGTGGAGGTATGGCTACACCTTC
TRBJ2-1 | NA | TRBD2 | TRBV6-1 | CASRGPAGLNEQFF | TGTGCCAGCAGGGGACCAGCGGGGCTCAATGAGCAGTTCTTC
TRBJ2-3 | NA | TRBD1 | TRBV7-9 | CASSLGASGQGRSDTQYF | TGTGCCAGCAGCTTAGGGGCGTCGGGACAGGGGCGGTCAGATACGCAGTATTTT
TRBJ2-1 | few | NA | TRBV19 | CASSYSYNEQFF | TGTGCCAGTAGTTACTCCTACAATGAGCAGTTCTTC
TRBJ2-3 | NA | NA | TRBV9 | CASSVEAGLGRVGDTQYF | TGTGCCAGCAGCGTAGAGGCTGGCCTAGGCCGCGTTGGAGATACGCAGTATTTT
TRBJ2-7 | NA | TRBD2 | TRBV30 | CAGGPGLAVYEQYF | TGTGCCGGGGGGCCCGGACTAGCGGTCTACGAGCAGTACTTC